The next 2 T cell receptor beta chains were all read from a single sample in a study of vaccination and CD4 T cells after COVID-19. The sample's treatment: roughly 11-day PBMC culture with coronavirus spike peptide pools or control peptides (ViraFEST assay). Sequence data for DNA of cultured CD4+ T cells were generated by the Oncomine TCR Beta short-read assay. TCRdb recomputed calls from the PCR reads with MiXCR, one row per CDR3 protein. The sample contains about 14,000 distinct CDR3 sequences, under 65% of which appear only once. Their cognate antigens are unknown. The sequenced material came from CD4+ T cells from blood, cultured in vitro. These receptors were taken from a human donor who had recovered from COVID-19.

V is TRBV6-5 and J is TRBJ1-2, with TRBD1 identical over 8 bases. CDR1 is MNHEY, CDR2 SVGAGI, per germline. V lost 2 bases and J lost 7; bases outside the gene matches: 9. This CDR3 spans 15 amino acids. The CDR3 loop is CASSYQQGGGGGYTF. The CDR3, as DNA: TGTGCCAGCAGTTACCAACAGGGGGGGGGCGGTGGCTACACCTTC.

The gene calls are TRBV28 and TRBJ1-1; D is undetermined. Trimming stripped 4 bases from V and 1 base from J, with 10 bases between. Germline V gene sequence: CDR1 MDHEN, CDR2 SYDVKM. The CDR3 is made up of 14 amino acids. The CDR3 DNA follows: TGTGCCAGCAGTTCCGCGACCCCGAACACTGAAGCTTTCTTT. Amino acid sequence: CASSSATPNTEAFF.